The 27 T cell receptor beta chains listed next were all sequenced from one sample in a study of blood T cell repertoires in COVID-19. Method: immunoSEQ multiplex PCR; TCRdb's copy keeps in-frame clones and lacks some. Here the sample spans fewer than 300,000 clones, about 88% being singletons. Sequencing was carried out using peripheral blood. Receptors originate from a human donor with COVID-19, enrolled during active disease. The donor label of this sample is uncertain.

The chain couples TRBV28 to TRBJ2-5, with TRBD2 as a possible D gene (6 bases). V lost 7 bases and J 3 bases, leaving 12 bases between the germline ends. Germline CDR1 MDHEN, CDR2 SYDVKM. CDR3 length equals 13 residues. As DNA, the CDR3 is TGTGCCAGCAAGCGGGCAGGGAAAGAGACCCAGTACTTC. It encodes CASKRAGKETQYF.

Only one count was recorded for this clone. This chain links TRBV11-2 with TRBJ1-3; D call uncertain. This CDR3 spans 12 amino acids. V gave up 7 bases and J gave up 7 bases, with 11 bases separating them. CDR1 SGHAT and CDR2 FQNNGV come from the germline V gene. DNA of the CDR3: TGTGCCAGCACCCCCACACCGAACACCATATATTTT. Translating gives CASTPTPNTIYF.

The chain joins TRBV20-1 to TRBJ1-2; perhaps TRBD1 as D (5 bases). The CDR3 contains 11 residues. In germline, CDR1 is DFQATT, CDR2 SNEGSKA (reference sequence). The CDR3 is CSPRQSASYTF. Here the CDR3 DNA reads TGCAGCCCGCGACAGTCGGCGTCCTACACCTTC.

V is TRBV3-1 (or the pseudogene TRBV3-2) and J is TRBJ1-1; D gene ambiguous. Germline CDR1 reads LGHDT; CDR2 reads YNNKEL (reference sequence). The germline V and J ends were trimmed by 0 bases and 0 bases, with 8 bases remaining between them. The CDR3 runs to 15 residues. The CDR3 region is CASSQDEGLNTEAFF. The CDR3 nucleotides read TGTGCCAGCAGCCAAGACGAGGGCTTGAACACTGAAGCTTTCTTT.

The chain couples TRBV19 to TRBJ2-7; 7 bases align to TRBD1. The CDR3 consists of 15 residues. Per the germline V gene, CDR1 is LNHDA and CDR2 is SQIVND (reference sequence). V shed 6 bases, J shed 7 bases, and the junction held 15 bases outside the gene matches. CDR3 sequence: CASRLAGTVHTEQYF. CDR3 coding DNA: TGTGCCAGTAGACTTGCAGGGACAGTGCACACAGAGCAGTACTTC.

The V gene is TRBV7-2, the J gene TRBJ2-3; 9 bases fit TRBD1. V lost 5 bases and J lost 1; bases outside the gene matches: 7. The CDR3 is 16 residues long. Germline lookup yields CDR1 SGHTA and CDR2 FQGNSA. The DNA of the CDR3 is TGTGCCAGCAGCCCAGGACAGGGGAGAGGCACAGATACGCAGTATTTT. Translating it yields CASSPGQGRGTDTQYF.

The J gene is TRBJ1-4, the V gene TRBV24-1; TRBD1 agrees at 7 bases. Per germline, CDR1 KGHDR and CDR2 SFDVKD. V lost 10 bases to trimming and J lost 8 bases; unmatched junction nucleotides: 9. The CDR3 has 13 residues. The CDR3 coding sequence is TGTGCCACGCAGGGGGGACACGGCGAAAAACTGTTTTTT. Amino acids: CATQGGHGEKLFF.

This chain joins TRBV28 and TRBJ1-2; 11 bases match TRBD1. V trimming: 6 bases; J trimming: 7 bases; junction bases outside the gene matches: 7. Germline loops: CDR1 MDHEN, CDR2 SYDVKM. There are 14 residues in the CDR3. The CDR3 is CASRPSGTGGGYTF. The CDR3 nucleotides are TGTGCCAGCAGGCCCTCCGGGACAGGGGGTGGCTACACCTTC.

The chain uses TRBV29-1 and TRBJ1-2; 11 bases line up with TRBD1. This CDR3 comprises 11 residues. V dropped 8 bases and J dropped 7; count of bases not matched to a gene: 3. Per the germline V gene, CDR1 is SQVTM and CDR2 is ANQGSEA. This CDR3 is CSSGQGVGYTF. In nucleotides, the CDR3 is TGCAGCTCGGGACAGGGGGTTGGCTACACCTTC.

V usage is TRBV27 and J usage is TRBJ1-4; no clear D. From germline, CDR1 is MNHEY and CDR2 SMNVEV (reference sequence). The CDR3 is 12 residues long. Deletions cut 8 bases from V and 5 bases from J, with 9 bases between. CDR3 region: CASRGVNEKLFF. DNA for the CDR3: TGTGCCAGCCGTGGAGTAAATGAAAAACTGTTTTTT.

This clone is a singleton in its sample. This chain links TRBV28 with TRBJ1-2; D not resolved. CDR1 and CDR2 (germline): MDHEN, SYDVKM. V gave up 2 bases and J gave up 5 bases, with 12 bases separating them. CDR3 size: 14 residues. The CDR3 coding sequence is TGTGCCAGCAGTTTAGTCGGGTTTGGATATGGCTACACCTTC. Protein product: CASSLVGFGYGYTF.

V is TRBV9 and J is TRBJ1-1; 8 bases are shared with TRBD1. The CDR3 is 15 residues long. V lost 2 bases, J lost 2 bases, and 5 bases stayed unmatched. Germline assignment: CDR1 SGDLS and CDR2 YYNGEE. In DNA form, the CDR3 reads TGTGCCAGCAGCGTCTTAGGGACAGGTAACACTGAAGCTTTCTTT. Translation gives CASSVLGTGNTEAFF.

The genes are TRBV5-6 and TRBJ1-2; D uncertain. CDR1 and CDR2 (germline): SGHDT, YYEEEE. V gave up 4 bases and J gave up 0 bases, with 4 bases separating them. This CDR3 is built from 12 residues. The CDR3 coding sequence is TGTGCCAGCAGCCTTTCTAACTATGGCTACACCTTC. Residues: CASSLSNYGYTF.

This clone has a single count. The rearrangement links TRBV29-1 to TRBJ2-1; the match to TRBD1 covers 8 bases. Germline V gene lookup returns CDR1 SQVTM and CDR2 ANQGSEA. CDR3 length equals 13 residues. V dropped 4 bases and J dropped 1; count of bases not matched to a gene: 0. The CDR3 protein is CSVGDRSYNEQFF. Here the CDR3 DNA reads TGCAGCGTTGGGGACAGGTCCTACAATGAGCAGTTCTTC.

V and J are TRBV7-3 and TRBJ2-5; TRBD2 matches at 7 bases. The V gene end was trimmed by 0 bases and the J gene end by 5 bases; junction bases not matched to a gene: 3. CDR3 length: 14 residues. The V gene's germline CDR1 is SGHTA and CDR2 FQGTGA. Written as DNA, the CDR3 is TGTGCCAGCAGCTTAACCGGGGGAGGGGAGACCCAGTACTTC. It codes for CASSLTGGGETQYF.

The chain combines TRBV10-1 with TRBJ2-7; no clear D gene. The CDR3 runs 14 residues. Trimming removed 2 bases at V and 1 base at J, with 9 bases between. Germline CDR1 is WNHNN and CDR2 is SYGVQD (reference sequence). The CDR3 loop reads CASSEMAGSYEQYF. In DNA form, the CDR3 reads TGCGCCAGCAGTGAGATGGCAGGTTCCTACGAGCAGTACTTC.

The chain links TRBV6-1 to TRBJ1-5; D possibly corresponds to TRBD1 (6 bases). Per germline, CDR1 MNHNS and CDR2 SASEGT. V lost 1 base and J lost 5, with 9 bases in between. The CDR3 length is 14 residues. Here the CDR3 DNA reads TGTGCCAGCAGTGAAGGGACAGCTTATCAGCCCCAGCATTTT. As protein: CASSEGTAYQPQHF.

The chain uses TRBV30 and TRBJ1-1, with D possibly TRBD1 on 6 matching bases. The CDR3 is 11 residues long. In germline, CDR1 is GTSNPN, CDR2 SVGIG (reference sequence). Between the trimmed V and J ends, which lost 4 bases and 3 bases, there was a span of 6 bases. CDR3 protein: CAWNRDTEAFF. The CDR3 DNA reads as TGTGCCTGGAACAGGGACACTGAAGCTTTCTTT. Supplemented by reference TRBV30 and TRBJ1-1, the full variable domain reads SQTIHQWPATLVQPVGSPLSLECTVEGTSNPNLYWYRQAAGRGLQLLFYSVGIGQISSEVPQNLSASRPQDRQFILSSKKLLLSDSGFYLCAWNRDTEAFFGQGTRLTVV.

The chain has TRBV30 and TRBJ1-5; D gene unclear. The CDR3 consists of 12 residues. V was shortened by 0 bases and J by 6 bases, with 6 bases between the two germline ends. The germline CDR1 and CDR2 sequences are GTSNPN and SVGIG (reference sequence). The CDR3 DNA follows: TGTGCCTGGAGTGTAGGAGGTCAGCCCCAGCATTTT. This encodes CAWSVGGQPQHF.

About this clone: This CDR3 is also generated by other DNA sequences in the sample. V usage is TRBV19 and J usage is TRBJ2-7; D is possibly TRBD2 (5 bases). Per the germline V gene, CDR1 is LNHDA and CDR2 is SQIVND (reference sequence). The CDR3 loop spans 12 amino acids. Trimming pared 5 bases from V and 3 bases from J, leaving 8 bases between. CDR3 coding DNA: TGTGCCAGTAGTCGGACTGGCTACGAGCAGTACTTC. This translates into CASSRTGYEQYF.

The rearrangement uses TRBV5-1 and TRBJ2-7, with 8 nucleotides matching TRBD1. The CDR3 runs 14 residues. Germline trimming cut 3 bases from V and 3 bases from J; bases unmatched to any gene: 5. Per germline, CDR1 SGHRS and CDR2 YFSETQ. CDR3 protein: CASSSATGDYEQYF. CDR3 nucleotides: TGCGCCAGCAGCTCAGCGACAGGGGACTACGAGCAGTACTTC.

The CDR3 sequence: CASSLAGSETQYF. CDR3 coding DNA: TGTGCCAGCAGCTTGGCCGGTAGTGAGACCCAGTACTTC. The rearrangement joins TRBV5-4 to TRBJ2-5; D is ambiguous. Germline V gene lookup returns CDR1 SGHNT and CDR2 YYREEE (reference sequence). Trimming removed 0 bases at V and 5 bases at J, with 8 bases between. This CDR3 has 13 amino acids.

The chain carries TRBV19 and TRBJ1-6; D remains ambiguous. This CDR3 has 15 amino acids. Per germline, CDR1 LNHDA and CDR2 SQIVND (reference sequence). V was clipped by 7 bases and J by 0 bases, with 10 bases between them. CDR3: CASNFGSSYNSPLHF. CDR3 DNA: TGTGCCAGTAATTTTGGCAGCTCCTATAATTCACCCCTCCACTTT.

The V and J genes are TRBV19 and TRBJ1-1; no definite D call. The CDR3 loop spans 13 amino acids. In germline, CDR1 is LNHDA, CDR2 SQIVND (reference sequence). With 10 bases removed from V and 0 bases from J, the gap between germline ends came to 12 bases. The CDR3 sequence is CATCSRVNTEAFF. The CDR3 DNA reads TGTGCCACCTGCTCACGGGTGAACACTGAAGCTTTCTTT.

Points on this clone: Mismatch with germline at one junction end may stem from a read error. The rearrangement uses TRBV7-7 and TRBJ2-5; D is unclear. This CDR3 contains 14 residues. Per germline, CDR1 SSHAT and CDR2 FNYEAQ (reference sequence). The DNA of the CDR3 is TGTGCTAGCAGCCGTCCGACGGAGAGGGAGACCCAGTACTTC. Translated: CASSRPTERETQYF.

This chain uses TRBV11-2 with TRBJ1-6; D unclear. From germline, CDR1 is SGHAT and CDR2 FQNNGV. Trimming took 4 bases from V and 7 from J, leaving 11 bases between them. This CDR3 is built from 14 residues. The CDR3 protein is CASSYVGTNSPLHF. The DNA for the CDR3 is TGTGCCAGCAGCTACGTGGGCACGAATTCACCCCTCCACTTT.

The V gene is TRBV4-2, the J gene TRBJ2-3, with D uncertain. Trimming removed 0 bases from V and 3 bases from J, with 13 bases in between. The CDR3 spans 16 residues. The germline gives CDR1 LGHNA, CDR2 YNFKEQ. CDR3 amino acids: CASSQDPRHPTDTQYF. CDR3 coding DNA: TGTGCCAGCAGCCAAGATCCGCGCCACCCTACAGATACGCAGTATTTT.